This TCR beta chain was profiled in a study of radiation and T cells in renal cell carcinoma. Background on the study: Nephrectomy followed 15 Gy stereotactic body radiation by 4 weeks.

Libraries were prepared by immunoSEQ multiplex PCR; TCRdb keeps only in-frame clonotypes and omits some of them. The sample lists 110,000 to 150,000 clones, nearly 90% seen once, with more than 10% in the top ten. V lost 1 base and J lost 7; bases outside the gene matches: 6. CDR3 size: 15 residues. The V gene's germline CDR1 is SGHTA and CDR2 FQGNSA. This sample's time point: baseline pretreatment blood. As for treatment: 15 Gy SBRT to primary tumor, nephrectomy 4 weeks later. This chain links TRBV7-2 with TRBJ2-2; 7 bases map to TRBD2. The sample was blood, taken from a patient whose treatment included radiotherapy and nephrectomy. This TCR was recovered from a woman in her forties or fifties with renal cell carcinoma. The CDR3 region is CASSLGAGVVGELFF. The CDR3 DNA reads as TGTGCCAGCAGCTTAGGGGCGGGGGTTGTCGGGGAGCTGTTTTTT.